This TCR beta chain stems from a study of blood T cell repertoires in COVID-19 (TCRdb year 2020). The study in broad terms: Samples from collaborators originated in the United States, Italy and Spain and spanned both the acute and convalescent phases of COVID-19. Where available, HLA class I and class II types were obtained from metadata supplied by the sample provider rather than from assay-based typing. Subjects who had been exposed to COVID-19, were actively infected with it, or had recovered from it provided the deeply sampled blood TCRbeta repertoires that made up the dataset. A de-identified subject ID, COVID-19 status, age in years and sex were almost always included in the sample metadata. The repertoires were released in a freely available public database intended as a resource for research on the immune response to SARS-CoV-2. The prospective study material was composed of cDNA or gDNA derived from T cells, B-cell-depleted T cells, or PBMCs. Samples came from the ongoing ImmuneRACE study (first 160 participants) plus 1,254 subjects from 6 global collaborators.

TCRbeta CDR3 regions were amplified from genomic DNA using the immunoSEQ Assay, a bias-controlled multiplex PCR. For the original study's pipeline: The number of nucleated cells in each sample was estimated by amplification of reference gene primers within the assay. Sequence reads were collapsed and filtered to measure the absolute abundance of every unique TCRbeta CDR3 rearrangement. For each sample, productive Simpson clonality was calculated by taking the square root of Simpson's diversity index across productive rearrangements. TCRdb stores this immuneACCESS table with in-frame sequences only. Part of the clones is absent; in the studies checked, under half of the shortfall reflects unresolved V genes, and no reason is known for the rest. The V and J calls and clone size were taken over from that table, and D and trimming were inferred from the DNA. This sample is represented by about 150,000 clones; under 90% of them were singletons. The top ten constitute roughly 2% of the sample.

What the authors observed across the whole study: The amount of clinical and demographic metadata varied by source and participant and was provided uncurated.

A distance of 15 bases separates the germline ends of V and J, which lose 5 bases and 4 bases respectively. The CDR3 numbers 14 residues from cysteine through phenylalanine. The entry retains the CDR3 DNA only, 42 bases that are in frame from base 1. From a lookup of the germline V gene (reference sequence), CDR1 and CDR2 are SGHNT and YYREEE. Collaborating institutions collected whole blood in K2EDTA tubes following their own protocols. Collaborator samples were shipped for TCRbeta analysis as frozen whole blood, isolated PBMCs, or DNA extracted from either sample type. As regards this clone: Its antigen is unknown. Per-base quality was not reported, and no clone a single base away is much larger than it.

This sequence originates from a woman aged 80 or over with acute or convalescent COVID-19. Sequencing used peripheral blood. This sequence uses TRBV5-4 and TRBJ1-1; the D gene is perhaps TRBD1, from 5 matching bases. CDR3 protein: CASRYAGRTTEAFF. The nucleotides read TGTGCCAGCAGGTACGCGGGACGCACCACTGAAGCTTTCTTT.